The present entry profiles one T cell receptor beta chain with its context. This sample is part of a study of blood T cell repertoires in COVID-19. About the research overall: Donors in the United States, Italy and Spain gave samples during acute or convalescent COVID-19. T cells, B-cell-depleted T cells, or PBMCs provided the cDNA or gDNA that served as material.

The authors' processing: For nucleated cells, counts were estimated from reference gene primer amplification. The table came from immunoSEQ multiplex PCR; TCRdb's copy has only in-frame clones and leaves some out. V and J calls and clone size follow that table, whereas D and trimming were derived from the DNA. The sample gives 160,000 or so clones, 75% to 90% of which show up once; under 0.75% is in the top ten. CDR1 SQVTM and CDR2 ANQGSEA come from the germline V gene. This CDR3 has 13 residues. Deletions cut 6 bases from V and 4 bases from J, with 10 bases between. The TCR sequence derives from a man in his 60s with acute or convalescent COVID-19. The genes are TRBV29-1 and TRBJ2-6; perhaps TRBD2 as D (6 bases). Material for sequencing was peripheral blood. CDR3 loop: CSVGGGGANVLTF. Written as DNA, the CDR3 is TGCAGCGTCGGGGGTGGCGGGGCCAACGTCCTGACTTTC.